This TCR beta chain was observed in a study of cytomegalovirus exposure and HLA in healthy donors. Study outcomes and limitations: Sequencing likely produced, as an artifact, a cluster of highly shared sequence variants. Some V segments, including TRBV6-2 and TRBV6-3, were excluded as indistinguishable. Highest at DRB1 and lowest at HLA-C, TCR association rates differed among HLA loci in a later analysis.

V dropped 0 bases and J dropped 8 bases, with 13 bases sitting between them. The CDR3 runs to 13 residues. CDR1 is GTSNPN, CDR2 SVGIG, per germline (reference sequence). As concerns this clone: Antigen unknown.

The study ran its PCR with 60 Vbeta and 13 Jbeta primers. TCRdb's table, derived via immunoSEQ multiplex PCR, lists solely in-frame clones and lacks some. Among 90,000 to 120,000 clones listed, over 75% were seen once. The receptor's source is a man in his sixties in good health and CMV-seropositive. Sequencing used PBMCs. The chain couples TRBV30 to TRBJ1-2; D might be TRBD1 (5 bases). The CDR3 loop is CAWSVQGHSGYTF. In DNA, the CDR3 is TGTGCCTGGAGTGTACAAGGACACTCCGGCTACACCTTC.